This record concerns one T cell receptor (beta chain) sequence. This sample is drawn from a study of metastatic and nonmetastatic thyroid tumors. No treatment of any kind had been given to any patient before thyroid surgery. TCRdb reanalyzed the PCR reads with MiXCR. This sample has about 3,500 clones; approximately 40% occur once, and the top ten carry 13% to 15%. The ends lost 4 bases at V and 8 bases at J; junction bases unmatched: 18. This CDR3 is 18 amino acids long. Germline V gene data show CDR1 as DFQATT and CDR2 as SNEGSKA (reference sequence). The chain links TRBV20-1 to TRBJ2-1, with 12 bases lining up with TRBD2. This clonotype originated in a male donor with papillary thyroid cancer or a benign thyroid nodule (not recorded which). Some clones in this sample may be carry-over from other donors' samples. The specimen sequenced was adjacent normal tissue. In DNA form, the CDR3 reads TGCAGTGCTACCGGGGGAATTACTAGCGGGAGGAGTACGGATGAGCAGTTCTTC. This encodes CSATGGITSGRSTDEQFF.